Listed here are 19 T cell receptor beta chains from one sample, sequenced in a study of cytomegalovirus exposure and HLA in healthy donors. Primers for the PCR totalled 60 Vbeta and 13 Jbeta. Profiling relied on immunoSEQ multiplex PCR, and the TCRdb table lists in-frame clones only, not all of them. There are about 190,000 clones in the sample; roughly 77% occur only once, and under 5% lies in the top ten. The sequenced material came from PBMCs. These receptors were obtained from a man aged 30-40 years in good health and CMV-seropositive.

The V gene is TRBV25-1, the J gene TRBJ2-2; perhaps TRBD2 as D (7 bases). The CDR3 consists of 16 residues. Germline V CDR1 and CDR2: MGHDK, SYGVNS. The ends were cut back, 5 bases at V and 4 bases at J, with 17 bases in the middle. The CDR3 region is CASSLGGGGFTGELFF. The CDR3 DNA follows: TGTGCCAGCAGTTTGGGGGGGGGCGGCTTCACCGGGGAGCTGTTTTTT.

The J gene is TRBJ1-1, the V gene TRBV6-5, with D perhaps TRBD1 (6 bases). This CDR3 contains 15 residues. Trimming cost V 0 bases and J 3 bases, with 11 bases left between them. Germline CDR1 reads MNHEY; CDR2 reads SVGAGI. CDR3 sequence (DNA): TGTGCCAGCAGTTACTCGTACAGGGATTACACTGAAGCTTTCTTT. Protein: CASSYSYRDYTEAFF.

This chain links TRBV9 with TRBJ1-3; the D is unclear. This CDR3 region has 14 residues. The germline V gene has CDR1 SGDLS and CDR2 YYNGEE. Trimming left V 0 bases short and J 0 bases short, with 4 bases between. In DNA, the CDR3 is TGTGCCAGCAGCGTAGAAGCCTCTGGAAACACCATATATTTT. It encodes CASSVEASGNTIYF.

The chain has TRBV30 and TRBJ1-1; unclear D gene. The CDR3 extends over 15 amino acids. With 1 base removed from V and 1 base from J, the gap between germline ends came to 13 bases. Germline V gene sequence: CDR1 GTSNPN, CDR2 SVGIG (reference sequence). The DNA for the CDR3 is TGTGCCTGGAGTGGAACCACTACGAGGAACACTGAAGCTTTCTTT. It codes for CAWSGTTTRNTEAFF.

The gene calls are TRBV27 and TRBJ2-7; no definite D call. CDR3 length equals 13 residues. Germline CDR1 is MNHEY and CDR2 is SMNVEV (reference sequence). V lost 2 bases and J lost 0, with 5 bases in between. CDR3 bases: TGTGCCAGCAGTTTAGCGAACTCCTACGAGCAGTACTTC. It translates to CASSLANSYEQYF.

The chain is built from TRBV19 and TRBJ2-3; 10 positions match TRBD2. Looked up from germline, CDR1 is LNHDA and CDR2 is SQIVND (reference sequence). The length of the CDR3 is 15 residues. V gave up 3 bases and J gave up 5 bases; unmatched junction bases: 5. The CDR3 DNA follows: TGTGCCAGTAGTATCCGAGCGGGGGGGAGAGATACGCAGTATTTT. Translation gives CASSIRAGGRDTQYF.

The rearrangement links TRBV18 to TRBJ1-5, with D maybe TRBD1 (5 bases). V lost 6 bases and J lost 1, with 16 bases in between. The CDR3 spans 16 residues. The germline V gene encodes CDR1 KGHSH and CDR2 LQKENI. The CDR3 spells CASSPGWEGSNQPQHF. CDR3 DNA sequence: TGTGCCAGCTCCCCCGGATGGGAGGGGAGCAATCAGCCCCAGCATTTT.

This clone was counted between two and nine times. V usage is TRBV6-1 and J usage is TRBJ1-6; 7 bases fit TRBD1. In germline, CDR1 is MNHNS, CDR2 SASEGT. Trimming took 4 bases from V and 7 from J; bases not matched to a gene: 7. The CDR3 contains 15 residues. CDR3 DNA: TGTGCCAGCAGTGGACTGGGGACAGCCAATTCACCCCTCCACTTT. It is translated as CASSGLGTANSPLHF.

The chain carries TRBV25-1 and TRBJ2-5; 7 nucleotides line up with TRBD1. CDR1 MGHDK and CDR2 SYGVNS come from the germline V gene. Unmatched junction bases numbered 10, after V lost 4 bases and J lost 5 bases. The CDR3 contains 15 residues. CDR3 nucleotide sequence: TGTGCCAGCAGTGGACGACAGGGACGGGTCGAGACCCAGTACTTC. This sequence encodes CASSGRQGRVETQYF. Full variable domain (rest looked up from reference TRBV25-1 and TRBJ2-5): EADIYQTPRYLVIGTGKKITLECSQTMGHDKMYWYQQDPGMELHLIHYSYGVNSTEKGDLSSESTVSRIRTEHFPLTLESARPSHTSQYLCASSGRQGRVETQYFGPGTRLLVL.

The chain is built from TRBV5-6 and TRBJ2-3; 9 bases are a match to TRBD2. The CDR3 totals 15 residues. The V gene end was trimmed by 4 bases and the J gene end by 4 bases; junction bases not matched to a gene: 7. Germline V CDR1 and CDR2: SGHDT, YYEEEE. CDR3 region: CASSISGSGADTQYF. In DNA form, the CDR3 reads TGTGCCAGCAGCATTAGCGGGAGTGGGGCAGATACGCAGTATTTT.

V is TRBV5-1 and J is TRBJ1-1, with 8 nucleotides matching TRBD1. CDR3 length: 14 residues. J gave up 5 bases and V 4 bases, and 7 bases lay outside the gene matches. Germline assignment: CDR1 SGHRS and CDR2 YFSETQ. This CDR3 reads CASSLQGAQTEAFF. The CDR3 nucleotides are TGCGCCAGCAGCCTGCAGGGGGCGCAAACTGAAGCTTTCTTT.

The genes are TRBV2 and TRBJ1-2; 9 bases fit TRBD1. Germline trimming cut 6 bases from V and 6 bases from J; bases unmatched to any gene: 8. There are 14 residues in the CDR3. Germline lookup yields CDR1 SNHLY and CDR2 FYNNEI. The CDR3 DNA reads as TGTGCCAGCAGGCCGGGACAGGGCCCTCATGGCTACACCTTC. It specifies CASRPGQGPHGYTF.

The V call is TRBV18, the J call TRBJ1-2; D not certain. Germline values: CDR1 KGHSH, CDR2 LQKENI. The CDR3 length is 16 residues. The V end lost 2 bases, the J end lost 0 bases, and 13 bases lay between the germline ends. The CDR3 DNA is TGTGCCAGCTCACCATTCACAGCCGAATCTAACTATGGCTACACCTTC. This gives the protein CASSPFTAESNYGYTF.

As concerns this clone: Other DNA sequences in this sample translate to the same CDR3. The chain uses TRBV5-4 and TRBJ2-5, with D perhaps matching TRBD1 (8 bases). The CDR3 consists of 14 residues. The V and J ends lost 2 bases and 5 bases respectively, with 13 bases between them. Germline CDR1 SGHNT, CDR2 YYREEE (reference sequence). The CDR3 nucleotides read TGTGCCAGCAGCTTAGGACAGGGAGGGGAGACCCAGTACTTC. This translates into CASSLGQGGETQYF.

The rearrangement links TRBV5-6 to TRBJ2-3, with 10 bases lining up with TRBD2. With 3 bases clipped from V and 12 bases from J, the junction kept 4 bases outside the gene matches. This CDR3 is built from 12 residues. Germline lookup yields CDR1 SGHDT and CDR2 YYEEEE. As DNA, the CDR3 is TGTGCCAGCAGCTATACTAGCGGGGTTCAGTATTTT. Protein: CASSYTSGVQYF. The whole variable domain, filled in from reference TRBV5-6 and TRBJ2-3, reads DAGVTQSPTHLIKTRGQQVTLRCSPKSGHDTVSWYQQALGQGPQFIFQYYEEEERQRGNFPDRFSGHQFPNYSSELNVNALLLGDSALYLCASSYTSGVQYFGPGTRLTVL.

The chain links TRBV7-6 to TRBJ2-3; TRBD2 is a possible D gene (5 bases). The CDR3 totals 12 residues. Germline loops: CDR1 SGHVS, CDR2 FNYEAQ. The V end was cut by 5 bases, the J end by 6 bases, with 9 bases between. As DNA, the CDR3 is TGTGCCAGCAGCCCCGGGGTGGATACGCAGTATTTT. It encodes CASSPGVDTQYF.

The chain employs TRBV10-1 and TRBJ2-7, with TRBD2 identical over 9 bases. The J segment lost 2 bases and the V segment lost 6 bases, leaving 14 bases of the junction unmatched. Germline V gives CDR1 WNHNN, CDR2 SYGVQD (reference sequence). The CDR3 consists of 17 residues. The CDR3 DNA is TGCGCCAGCAGCCGAGAGGGGGAGCGGGAGGACCCCTACGAGCAGTACTTC. Translating gives CASSREGEREDPYEQYF.

The chain is built from TRBV7-2 and TRBJ2-1; 8 nucleotides agree with TRBD2. The CDR3 runs to 15 residues. The trim removed 1 base at V and 8 bases at J, leaving 7 bases unmatched. Germline V gene lookup returns CDR1 SGHTA and CDR2 FQGNSA. The CDR3, as DNA: TGTGCCAGCAGCTTAGTAGCCGGGGGGGCCCATGAGCAGTTCTTC. It encodes CASSLVAGGAHEQFF.

The CDR3 loop reads CASSLDPVGTDTQYF. Written as DNA, the CDR3 is TGCGCCAGCAGCTTGGACCCAGTGGGCACAGATACGCAGTATTTT. The rearrangement joins TRBV5-1 to TRBJ2-3; D ambiguous. CDR3 length: 15 amino acids. V lost 0 bases to trimming and J lost 1 base, with 9 bases between them. Germline CDR1 reads SGHRS; CDR2 reads YFSETQ.